What follows are 28 T cell receptor beta chains derived from one specimen sequenced in a study of Graves' ophthalmopathy and Graves' hyperthyroidism. RNA transcripts served as template for amplifying TCR beta CDR3 sequences. Investigators did first-round RT-PCR with HTBI primers, then second-round multiplex PCR. TCRdb recomputed calls from the multiplex PCR reads with MiXCR, one row per CDR3 protein. The sample shows around 1,000,000 distinct CDR3 sequences, approximately 35% of them seen only once. The sequenced sample was peripheral blood or thyroid tissue (not recorded which). All receptors derive from an adult man with Graves' hyperthyroidism.

The rearrangement uses TRBV7-2 and TRBJ1-2, with D maybe TRBD1 (6 bases). Germline CDR1 is SGHTA and CDR2 is FQGNSA. The V and J ends lost 6 bases and 3 bases respectively, with 14 bases between them. The CDR3 covers 14 residues. In nucleotides, the CDR3 is TGTGCCAGCAGTCCCGGACAGACCTACTATGGCTACACCTTC. This translates into CASSPGQTYYGYTF.

This clonotype was detected ten times or more. The V and J genes are TRBV6-5 and TRBJ2-2, with 8 bases aligning to TRBD2. Germline V CDR1 and CDR2: MNHEY, SVGAGI. There are 16 residues in the CDR3. Losses at the gene ends were 6 bases for V and 7 bases for J; bases not matched to a gene: 13. CDR3 protein: CASSRLTGGPGGELFF. Written as DNA, the CDR3 is TGTGCCAGCAGCCGACTAACGGGAGGGCCCGGCGGGGAGCTGTTTTTT.

This clonotype was counted between two and nine times. V gene TRBV2 combines with J gene TRBJ2-7; 7 bases align to TRBD2. Germline V gives CDR1 SNHLY, CDR2 FYNNEI. Trimming at V came to 5 bases and at J to 5 bases, leaving 9 bases not matched to a gene. The CDR3 length is 14 residues. This CDR3 is CASSSLASGDEQYF. The CDR3 DNA is TGTGCCAGCAGTTCATTAGCGAGCGGGGACGAGCAGTACTTC.

The chain joins TRBV24-1 to TRBJ2-7; TRBD1 matches at 8 bases. Germline lookup yields CDR1 KGHDR and CDR2 SFDVKD. With V trimmed by 9 bases and J by 0 bases, 3 bases remained unmatched. This CDR3 comprises 13 residues. CDR3 DNA sequence: TGTGCCACCGAAGGGACAGGCTCCTACGAGCAGTACTTC. It codes for CATEGTGSYEQYF.

This rearrangement joins TRBV6-5 to TRBJ2-6; the D is unclear. CDR1 and CDR2 from the germline V gene are MNHEY and SVGAGI. The length of the CDR3 is 13 residues. V lost 8 bases and J 2 bases, leaving 7 bases between the germline ends. The CDR3: CASFRAGANVLTF. The CDR3 region has the DNA TGTGCCAGCTTTCGGGCTGGGGCCAACGTCCTGACTTTC.

The sample holds many counts of this clonotype. CDR3 bases: TGCAGTGCGGCGGTAGGGAACACCGGGGAGCTGTTTTTT. This translates into CSAAVGNTGELFF. The chain carries TRBV20-1 and TRBJ2-2, with D unclear. Germline CDR1 and CDR2: DFQATT and SNEGSKA (reference sequence). Trimming stripped 6 bases from V and 1 base from J, with 9 bases between. The CDR3 contains 13 residues.

The V gene is TRBV7-2, the J gene TRBJ1-2, with D possibly being TRBD1 (5 bases). Trimming left V 8 bases short and J 3 bases short, with 22 bases between. Germline assignment: CDR1 SGHTA and CDR2 FQGNSA. This CDR3 contains 16 residues. CDR3 nucleotide sequence: TGTGCCAGCGGCGGGGGGGGGGGACGGGAGTACTATGGCTACACCTTC. Protein product: CASGGGGGREYYGYTF.

This clonotype was found many times. The chain combines TRBV19 with TRBJ1-2, with D unclear. Per germline, CDR1 LNHDA and CDR2 SQIVND (reference sequence). The CDR3 covers 13 residues. Trimming removed 3 bases at V and 0 bases at J, with 5 bases between. The CDR3 DNA follows: TGTGCCAGTAGTATGGTGGCTAACTATGGCTACACCTTC. This gives the protein CASSMVANYGYTF.

With regard to this clonotype: This may be a read error, as it is one base from a much larger clone. The CDR3 region is CASGAGSLSYEQYF. For the CDR3, the DNA is TGTGCCAGCGGCGCAGGGAGTTTGAGCTACGAGCAGTACTTC. The chain uses TRBV9 and TRBJ2-7; D tentatively fits TRBD1 or TRBD2 (5 bases each). The CDR3 length is 14 residues. CDR1 SGDLS and CDR2 YYNGEE come from the germline V gene. V lost 7 bases to trimming and J lost 3 bases, with 17 bases between them.

This clonotype was counted at least ten times. The chain carries TRBV2 and TRBJ1-5; D unclear. CDR1 SNHLY and CDR2 FYNNEI come from the germline V gene. The V end was cut by 3 bases, the J end by 6 bases, with 6 bases between. This CDR3 region has 12 residues. The CDR3 bases are TGTGCCAGCAGTGACTCAGTTCAGCCCCAGCATTTT. Its translation is CASSDSVQPQHF.

This clonotype has a count of ten or more. V gene TRBV12-3 or TRBV12-4 combines with J gene TRBJ2-7, with no clear D. Trimming removed 9 bases at V and 0 bases at J, with 15 bases between. The CDR3 has 14 residues. The CDR3 here is CASSQEGLSYEQYF. In DNA form, the CDR3 reads TGTGCCAGTTCGCAAGAAGGTCTCTCCTACGAGCAGTACTTC.

The chain is built from TRBV4-2 and TRBJ2-2; weak D call: TRBD1 (5 bases). Germline CDR1 and CDR2: LGHNA and YNFKEQ. V shed 5 bases and J shed 0 bases, with 13 bases lying between them. This CDR3 region has 16 residues. CDR3 DNA: TGTGCCAGCAGCGACCTGACAGTAACGAACACCGGGGAGCTGTTTTTT. It encodes CASSDLTVTNTGELFF.

This clonotype was found many times. V is TRBV29-1 and J is TRBJ2-5; 8 bases map to TRBD1. CDR1 and CDR2 (germline): SQVTM, ANQGSEA. With V trimmed by 7 bases and J by 4 bases, 8 bases remained unmatched. This CDR3 comprises 13 residues. The CDR3 DNA follows: TGCAGCGCCTGCCAGGGGGCGGGAGAGACCCAGTACTTC. It encodes CSACQGAGETQYF.

This clonotype showed up just a few times. The gene calls are TRBV29-1 and TRBJ2-7; D gene uncertain. The better agreement between TRBJ2-1 and the DNA end casts doubt on the J call. Germline V gives CDR1 SQVTM, CDR2 ANQGSEA. The length of the CDR3 is 13 residues. The CDR3 DNA sequence: TGCAGCGTTGCCCCGTTACCCGCCAATGAGCAGTTCTTC. This codes for CSVAPLPANEQFF.

This clonotype was counted a few times. The chain employs TRBV6-2 or TRBV6-3 and TRBJ1-2; maybe TRBD1 (5 bases). Trimming stripped 6 bases from V and 6 bases from J, with 14 bases between. Germline CDR1 and CDR2: MNHEY and SVGEGT. The CDR3 is 13 residues long. The CDR3 reads CASRRDRPHGYTF. CDR3 nucleotides: TGTGCCAGCAGACGGGACCGCCCCCATGGCTACACCTTC.

Worth noting for this clonotype: A read error may be the cause here, since a much bigger clone is one base away. The chain is built from TRBV6-6 and TRBJ1-5, with a tentative D call TRBD1 (5 bases). The CDR3 consists of 13 residues. Germline lookup yields CDR1 MNHNY and CDR2 SVGAGI (reference sequence). The CDR3 region has the DNA TGTGCCACCAGTTACCATGGGGCAGGGCCCCAGCATTTT. Its protein product is CATSYHGAGPQHF.

This clonotype was recorded at least ten times. The V gene is TRBV20-1, the J gene TRBJ1-1, with 10 positions matching TRBD1. The CDR3 covers 16 residues. V dropped 3 bases and J dropped 5; count of bases not matched to a gene: 12. The germline V gene encodes CDR1 DFQATT and CDR2 SNEGSKA (reference sequence). DNA for the CDR3: TGCAGTGCTAGGCCTCTTAGGGGACAGGGGAGGACTGAAGCTTTCTTT. It is translated as CSARPLRGQGRTEAFF.

The gene calls are TRBV7-9 and TRBJ2-5; D may be TRBD1 (9 bases). Germline V gene lookup returns CDR1 SEHNR and CDR2 FQNEAQ (reference sequence). The CDR3 runs 17 residues. V lost 5 bases, J lost 4 bases, and 23 bases lay in between. The CDR3 loop reads CASSTTGGERGTETQYF. CDR3 bases: TGTGCCAGCAGCACCACAGGGGGCGAGCGGGGGACAGAGACCCAGTACTTC.

The chain couples TRBV12-3 or TRBV12-4 to TRBJ2-6, with TRBD2 identical over 7 bases. The CDR3 loop spans 17 amino acids. J gave up 0 bases and V 10 bases, and 12 bases lay outside the gene matches. DNA for the CDR3: TGTGCCATCAGGTCAGCGGGACCGCCCTCTGGGGCCAACGTCCTGACTTTC. Translating it yields CAIRSAGPPSGANVLTF.

The J gene is TRBJ1-1, the V gene TRBV7-2; 9 bases map to TRBD1. Trimming took 4 bases from V and 3 from J; bases not matched to a gene: 15. The CDR3 sequence is 18 residues long. Looked up from germline, CDR1 is SGHTA and CDR2 is FQGNSA. The CDR3: CASSSSRDREVRHTEAFF. In nucleotides, the CDR3 is TGTGCCAGCAGCTCCTCCCGGGACAGGGAAGTTCGCCACACTGAAGCTTTCTTT.

The chain combines TRBV29-1 with TRBJ1-1, with a possible D match to TRBD1 (5 bases). Per the germline V gene, CDR1 is SQVTM and CDR2 is ANQGSEA. This CDR3 has 13 amino acids. The ends were cut back, 5 bases at V and 0 bases at J, with 10 bases in the middle. The CDR3 sequence: CSVTDNMNTEAFF. Written as DNA, the CDR3 is TGCAGCGTTACGGACAACATGAACACTGAAGCTTTCTTT.

V usage is TRBV6-5 and J usage is TRBJ2-2; possible D gene TRBD1, 5 bases. The CDR3 is made up of 13 amino acids. Germline assignment: CDR1 MNHEY and CDR2 SVGAGI. Trimming took off 6 bases at V and 9 bases at J, with 14 bases between the two ends. The CDR3: CASRTQGIRELFF. CDR3 bases: TGTGCCAGCAGAACCCAGGGAATTAGGGAGCTGTTTTTT.

The CDR3 reads CASIEGLAGGRGETQYF. DNA of the CDR3: TGTGCCAGCATCGAGGGACTAGCGGGGGGGCGGGGGGAGACCCAGTACTTC. The rearrangement links TRBV7-9 to TRBJ2-5; 16 nucleotides line up with TRBD2. CDR1 SEHNR and CDR2 FQNEAQ come from the germline V gene (reference sequence). Trimming at V came to 7 bases and at J to 5 bases, leaving 10 bases not matched to a gene. The CDR3 runs to 17 residues.

This clonotype has ten or more counts. The chain carries TRBV7-9 and TRBJ1-5; D is uncertain. Germline CDR1 is SEHNR and CDR2 is FQNEAQ (reference sequence). The V end was cut by 1 base, the J end by 5 bases, with 3 bases between. The CDR3 has 12 amino acids. CDR3 in DNA: TGTGCCAGCAGCTTAGAGGATCAGCCCCAGCATTTT. It codes for CASSLEDQPQHF.

This clonotype was observed a few times. V is TRBV20-1 and J is TRBJ2-7; D gene ambiguous. From germline, CDR1 is DFQATT and CDR2 SNEGSKA (reference sequence). The CDR3 covers 12 residues. The germline V and J ends were trimmed by 4 bases and 7 bases, with 14 bases remaining between them. CDR3 nucleotide sequence: TGCAGTGCTAAGAACAGCGATTATGAGCAGTACTTC. Protein sequence: CSAKNSDYEQYF.

V is TRBV4-2 and J is TRBJ1-4; 9 positions agree with TRBD1. Germline V gene lookup returns CDR1 LGHNA and CDR2 YNFKEQ. The CDR3 is made up of 16 amino acids. Unmatched junction bases numbered 6, after V lost 1 base and J lost 6 bases. CDR3 sequence reads: CASSQAPDRGDEKLFF. CDR3 nucleotide sequence: TGTGCCAGCAGCCAAGCACCGGACAGGGGTGATGAAAAACTGTTTTTT.

This clonotype was picked up many times. This chain uses TRBV5-1 with TRBJ2-5; D may be TRBD1 (5 bases). Trimming cost V 4 bases and J 2 bases, with 12 bases left between them. Germline CDR1 is SGHRS and CDR2 is YFSETQ. This CDR3 spans 14 amino acids. CDR3 sequence: CASSPRQLQETQYF. The CDR3 region has the DNA TGCGCCAGCAGCCCTCGACAGTTGCAAGAGACCCAGTACTTC.

This clonotype was recorded a few times. This chain uses TRBV20-1 with TRBJ1-2; no firm D call. Germline-derived CDR1 and CDR2 are DFQATT and SNEGSKA (reference sequence). Trimming left V 5 bases short and J 2 bases short, with 12 bases between. The CDR3 totals 13 residues. CDR3 protein: CSAARGTNYGYTF. In DNA, the CDR3 is TGCAGTGCTGCACGCGGCACCAACTATGGCTACACCTTC.